This T cell receptor beta chain was profiled in a study of cytomegalovirus exposure and HLA in healthy donors. The PCR contained 60 Vbeta and 13 Jbeta primers. Sequencing was performed with immunoSEQ multiplex PCR; in TCRdb, only in-frame clones are kept and a portion is missing. The sample consists of 100,000 to 150,000 clones, roughly four fifths of them appearing once. CDR1 and CDR2 (germline): KGHSH, LQKENI. V was trimmed by 3 bases and J by 5 bases, leaving 11 bases between them. The CDR3 is 15 amino acids. This rearrangement joins TRBV18 to TRBJ1-6, with TRBD1 as a possible D gene (6 bases). What was sequenced was PBMCs. The TCR comes from a girl aged 2 to 10 in good health and CMV-seronegative. CDR3 region: CASSPDSRNNSPLHF. In nucleotides, the CDR3 is TGTGCCAGCTCACCGGACAGCCGGAATAATTCACCCCTCCACTTT. The variable domain in full, completed from reference TRBV18 and TRBJ1-6, reads NAGVMQNPRHLVRRRGQEARLRCSPMKGHSHVYWYRQLPEEGLKFMVYLQKENIIDESGMPKERFSAEFPKEGPSILRIQQVVRGDSAAYFCASSPDSRNNSPLHFGNGTRLTVT.